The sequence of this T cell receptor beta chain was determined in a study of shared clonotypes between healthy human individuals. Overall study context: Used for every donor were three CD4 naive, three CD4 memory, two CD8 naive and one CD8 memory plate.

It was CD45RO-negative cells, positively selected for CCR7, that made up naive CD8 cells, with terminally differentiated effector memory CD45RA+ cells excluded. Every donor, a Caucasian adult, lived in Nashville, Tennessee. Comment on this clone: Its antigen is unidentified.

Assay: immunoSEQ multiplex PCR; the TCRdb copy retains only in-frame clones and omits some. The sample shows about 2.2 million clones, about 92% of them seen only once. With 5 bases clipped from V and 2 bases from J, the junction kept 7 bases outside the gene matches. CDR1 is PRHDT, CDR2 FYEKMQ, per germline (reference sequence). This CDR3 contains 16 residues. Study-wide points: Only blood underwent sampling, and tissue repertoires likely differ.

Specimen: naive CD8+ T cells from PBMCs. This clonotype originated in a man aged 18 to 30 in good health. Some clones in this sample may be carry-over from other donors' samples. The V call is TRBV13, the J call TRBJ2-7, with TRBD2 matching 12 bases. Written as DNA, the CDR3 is TGTGCCAGCAGCCCCTCCGGACTAGCGGGGACCTACGAGCAGTACTTC. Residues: CASSPSGLAGTYEQYF. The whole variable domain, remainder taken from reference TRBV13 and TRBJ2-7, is AAGVIQSPRHLIKEKRETATLKCYPIPRHDTVYWYQQGPGQDPQFLISFYEKMQSDKGSIPDRFSAQQFSDYHSELNMSSLELGDSALYFCASSPSGLAGTYEQYFGPGTRLTVT.